The T cell receptor (beta chain) described here comes from a study of OX40 agonist ivuxolimab in advanced cancers. Study-level background: Ivuxolimab was an agonistic, fully human IgG2 monoclonal antibody directed against OX40 (CD134), a costimulatory receptor. Intravenous ivuxolimab was administered to patients every 2 weeks at six dose levels: 0.01, 0.1, 0.3, 1.5, 3 and 10 mg/kg. Among the roughly 54 dose-escalation patients, around 20 had hepatocellular carcinoma, approximately 15 melanoma, 9 renal cell carcinoma and 9 head and neck cancer. In the dose-escalation cohort, roughly four fifths of patients were male, and the mean age was approximately 64 years, with a range of about 23 to 80. Prior anti-PD-1, anti-PD-L1 or anti-CTLA-4 therapy was permitted, and about two fifths of dose-escalation patients had received checkpoint inhibitors. Partial responses occurred in three dose-escalation patients: two with cutaneous melanoma and one with hepatocellular carcinoma. The purpose of peripheral TCRbeta sequencing was to test whether ivuxolimab changed TCR sequence diversity and led to clonal T-cell expansion. The monotherapy dose-escalation portion (N ≈ 52 patients) of the phase I ivuxolimab trial is reported in the paper. Results the study describes overall, beyond this receptor: Low levels of normalized T-cell clonal expansion were also seen in some nonresponding patients. In the 0.1-3.0 mg/kg groups, partial responders had among the lowest normalized peripheral clonal expansion, particularly in CD8+ T cells. The antigen specificity of the clonally expanded peripheral T cells was not determined. After ivuxolimab, more expanded clones were found on average in CD8+ T cells than in CD4+ T cells. At doses of 0.1 to 3.0 mg/kg, clonal expansion of both CD4+ and CD8+ blood T cells was observed from baseline to week 6.

Genomic DNA was isolated from the sorted cells so that the TCRbeta CDR3 region could be sequenced. TCRbeta CDR3 regions were sequenced using the immunoSEQ Assay. The source is immuneACCESS, and TCRdb retained only in-frame sequences with V and J called. Part of the clones is not carried over; for the studies checked, unresolved V genes explain less than half of this, and the remainder is unexplained. For this sample the table gives tens of thousands of clones, of which roughly four fifths were detected only once. The biggest ten clones account for 30% to 40% of the sample. Patients with a history of autoimmune disease or receiving systemic immunosuppression were excluded from the trial. Peripheral blood for TCR sequencing was collected from all dose cohorts at baseline, on cycle 4 day 1, and on cycle 7 day 1. The samples were taken from a phase I, first-in-human, multicenter, open-label dose-escalation trial of ivuxolimab. The trial enrolled adults with locally advanced or metastatic head and neck squamous cell, hepatocellular, melanoma or renal cell carcinoma. Before TCR sequencing, CD4+ and CD8+ T cells were separately sorted from peripheral blood.

To note about this clone: Its specific antigen is unknown. Qualities for individual bases were not recorded, and no much larger clone is one base off.

V loses 0 bases, J loses 1 base, and the germline ends lie 13 bases apart. Measured from the cysteine to the phenylalanine, the CDR3 is 16 residues long. Just CDR3 DNA is preserved here, 48 bases in frame from base 1. CDR1 MNHEY and CDR2 SMNVEV were looked up in the germline V gene (reference sequence). Here the sequenced sample was CD4+ or CD8+ T cells sorted from blood, taken in a trial of the OX40 agonist ivuxolimab. The chain is encoded by TRBV27 joined to TRBJ2-7, with the D gene not confidently named. This clonotype was obtained from an adult with an advanced solid tumor such as melanoma, head and neck, liver or kidney cancer. The DNA is TGTGCCAGCAGTTTATCTCTAGGGCTCCAATCCTACGAGCAGTACTTC. Its translation is CASSLSLGLQSYEQYF.